The 28 T cell receptor beta chains reported below all come from one sample, sequenced in a study of PD-L1 blockade in urothelial cancer. Time point denoted: peripheral blood 6 weeks after treatment start. Produced via immunoSEQ multiplex PCR; TCRdb's table is partial and in-frame only. The table shows under 55,000 clones, with roughly 78% occurring only once. This material consisted of PBMCs, taken around atezolizumab (anti-PD-L1) treatment. The source is a man in his sixties with urothelial cancer.

This sequence joins TRBV6-5 and TRBJ2-2, with TRBD2 as a possible D gene (6 bases). This CDR3 region has 14 residues. Germline V gene lookup returns CDR1 MNHEY and CDR2 SVGAGI. V was shortened by 5 bases and J by 4 bases, with 11 bases between the two germline ends. DNA for the CDR3: TGTGCCAGCAGTCCGGACTATTCCACCGGGGAGCTGTTTTTT. Translation gives CASSPDYSTGELFF.

This clone appeared a single time. CDR3 nucleotide sequence: TGTGCCAGCAGTACAGGGCTCGGCGGGGCCAACGTCCTGACTTTC. This gives the protein CASSTGLGGANVLTF. This chain connects TRBV27 to TRBJ2-6; maybe TRBD1 (6 bases). Germline V gene data show CDR1 as MNHEY and CDR2 as SMNVEV (reference sequence). The V end lost 5 bases, the J end lost 4 bases, and 12 bases lay between the germline ends. The CDR3 sequence is 15 residues long.

The gene calls are TRBV10-3 and TRBJ2-2; perhaps TRBD2 as D (5 bases). Germline V gene lookup returns CDR1 ENHRY and CDR2 SYGVKD. The CDR3 is 11 amino acids. V was trimmed by 10 bases and J by 5 bases, leaving 8 bases between them. CDR3 nucleotide sequence: TGTGCCACCGGGGTTACCGGGGAGCTGTTTTTT. Its translation: CATGVTGELFF.

The chain joins TRBV11-2 to TRBJ2-5; the match to TRBD1 covers 9 bases. CDR1 is SGHAT and CDR2 is FQNNGV in the germline V gene. Losses at the gene ends were 6 bases for V and 9 bases for J; bases not matched to a gene: 11. The CDR3 loop spans 14 amino acids. The DNA for the CDR3 is TGTGCCAGCAGTCGACAGGGGGTGATTTGGGCCCAGTACTTC. Its translation: CASSRQGVIWAQYF.

CDR3 loop: CASSQQGSNQPQHF. CDR3 nucleotides: TGCGCCAGCAGCCAACAGGGTAGCAATCAGCCCCAGCATTTT. V is TRBV4-1 and J is TRBJ1-5, with a weak D call TRBD1 (5 bases). Between the trimmed V and J ends, which lost 2 bases and 0 bases, there was a span of 5 bases. Germline CDR1 MGHRA, CDR2 YSYEKL. This CDR3 is built from 14 residues.

The chain employs TRBV11-2 and TRBJ1-4; TRBD1 matches at 7 bases. CDR1 is SGHAT and CDR2 is FQNNGV in the germline V gene. The J segment lost 0 bases and the V segment lost 2 bases, leaving 9 bases of the junction unmatched. This CDR3 has 18 amino acids. CDR3 bases: TGTGCCAGCAGCTTACTCGGGACAGCGAACCCAACTAATGAAAAACTGTTTTTT. This sequence encodes CASSLLGTANPTNEKLFF.

By share, this clone counts as large. The CDR3 is CATSKGGFNIQYF. In DNA form, the CDR3 reads TGTGCCACCAGTAAGGGAGGGTTTAACATTCAGTACTTC. V gene TRBV15 combines with J gene TRBJ2-4; 7 bases are shared with TRBD2. The CDR3 runs to 13 residues. Germline V lookup: CDR1 LNHNV, CDR2 YYDKDF (reference sequence). J gave up 7 bases and V 6 bases, and 6 bases lay outside the gene matches.

The chain recombines TRBV2 with TRBJ2-1; TRBD2 might be the D (6 bases). Germline V gives CDR1 SNHLY, CDR2 FYNNEI. There are 14 residues in the CDR3. Trimming cost V 4 bases and J 8 bases, with 15 bases left between them. CDR3 DNA sequence: TGTGCCAGCAGTGGGGCGGGGACCATAGATGAGCAGTTCTTC. Residues: CASSGAGTIDEQFF.

This chain connects TRBV29-1 to TRBJ2-2; 7 nucleotides match TRBD1. Germline lookup yields CDR1 SQVTM and CDR2 ANQGSEA. After removal of 5 bases from V and 1 base from J, the junction contained 4 bases not matched to a gene. The length of the CDR3 is 14 residues. Here the CDR3 reads CSVWTGRNTGELFF. The CDR3 DNA reads TGCAGCGTTTGGACAGGACGGAACACCGGGGAGCTGTTTTTT.

This clone was found once. The V and J genes are TRBV27 and TRBJ2-7; D possibly corresponds to TRBD1 (6 bases). Germline V lookup: CDR1 MNHEY, CDR2 SMNVEV (reference sequence). V was clipped by 7 bases and J by 1 base, with 11 bases between them. The CDR3 contains 13 residues. The CDR3 sequence is CASIGQSSYEQYF. CDR3 coding DNA: TGTGCCAGCATCGGACAGTCTTCCTACGAGCAGTACTTC.

The V call is TRBV5-5, the J call TRBJ2-4; 8 bases are shared with TRBD2. The CDR3 length is 17 residues. CDR1 and CDR2 from the germline V gene are SGHKS and YYEKEE (reference sequence). Unmatched junction bases numbered 11, after V lost 0 bases and J lost 6 bases. The CDR3 is CASSLVAGGLGGNIQYF. The CDR3 DNA reads TGTGCCAGCAGCTTGGTGGCGGGGGGACTTGGGGGAAACATTCAGTACTTC.

V and J are TRBV7-6 and TRBJ2-7, with 7 bases that match TRBD1. Germline values: CDR1 SGHVS, CDR2 FNYEAQ. Germline trimming cut 3 bases from V and 0 bases from J; bases unmatched to any gene: 2. There are 14 residues in the CDR3. The CDR3 reads CASSLDRSSYEQYF. The CDR3 DNA reads as TGTGCCAGCAGCTTGGACAGGAGCTCCTACGAGCAGTACTTC.

The genes are TRBV13 and TRBJ1-2; D perhaps matches TRBD1 (6 bases). The length of the CDR3 is 18 residues. Germline V gene lookup returns CDR1 PRHDT and CDR2 FYEKMQ (reference sequence). Trimming cost V 4 bases and J 0 bases, with 21 bases left between them. The CDR3, as DNA: TGTGCCAGCAGCTCGAGCCTTCGTAGACAGGTACCTAACTATGGCTACACCTTC. Translation gives CASSSSLRRQVPNYGYTF.

J is TRBJ2-5 and V is TRBV19; TRBD2 matches 7 bases. The CDR3 runs to 14 residues. V gave up 3 bases and J gave up 1 base; unmatched junction bases: 2. Germline loops: CDR1 LNHDA, CDR2 SQIVND (reference sequence). CDR3 sequence reads: CASSIQRGQETQYF. CDR3 coding DNA: TGTGCCAGTAGTATCCAGCGGGGCCAAGAGACCCAGTACTTC.

The chain joins TRBV27 to TRBJ2-7, with TRBD1 matching 7 bases. CDR3 size: 18 residues. J gave up 0 bases and V 5 bases, and 16 bases lay outside the gene matches. The germline V gene has CDR1 MNHEY and CDR2 SMNVEV (reference sequence). The CDR3 loop reads CASSETIQGLGPSYEQYF. The CDR3 DNA sequence: TGTGCCAGCAGTGAAACCATACAGGGGCTCGGGCCCTCCTACGAGCAGTACTTC.

The J gene is TRBJ1-5, the V gene TRBV27, with D maybe TRBD1 (6 bases). Between the trimmed V and J ends, which lost 6 bases and 6 bases, there was a span of 18 bases. Germline lookup yields CDR1 MNHEY and CDR2 SMNVEV (reference sequence). There are 15 residues in the CDR3. The CDR3 is CASSPSGGSTQPQHF. The CDR3 DNA reads TGTGCCAGCAGCCCGTCGGGGGGCTCTACTCAGCCCCAGCATTTT.

The chain is built from TRBV10-2 and TRBJ2-7, with 11 positions matching TRBD2. The CDR3 spans 14 residues. CDR1 WSHSY and CDR2 SAAADI come from the germline V gene. The trim removed 6 bases at V and 0 bases at J, leaving 1 base unmatched. The CDR3 protein is CASRTSGSSYEQYF. The CDR3 DNA is TGCGCCAGCAGAACTAGCGGGAGCTCCTACGAGCAGTACTTC.

The chain has TRBV5-1 and TRBJ2-3; 7 bases match TRBD1. Trimming removed 0 bases from V and 3 bases from J; junction bases left unmatched: 4. The germline CDR1 and CDR2 sequences are SGHRS and YFSETQ. The CDR3 totals 15 residues. CDR3 nucleotide sequence: TGCGCCAGCAGCTTGGAAGCAGGGGGTACAGATACGCAGTATTTT. Its protein product is CASSLEAGGTDTQYF.

The V and J genes are TRBV5-1 and TRBJ2-3, with 9 positions matching TRBD2. CDR3 length: 14 residues. The germline gives CDR1 SGHRS, CDR2 YFSETQ. Losses at the gene ends were 5 bases for V and 3 bases for J; bases not matched to a gene: 4. The CDR3 region has the DNA TGCGCCAGCAGTCTACTAGCGGGTACAGATACGCAGTATTTT. It is translated as CASSLLAGTDTQYF.

V usage is TRBV27 and J usage is TRBJ1-2; perhaps TRBD1 as D (6 bases). V lost 4 bases, J lost 0 bases, and 18 bases lay in between. CDR3 size: 17 residues. Per germline, CDR1 MNHEY and CDR2 SMNVEV (reference sequence). This chain's CDR3 is CASSSYRDHLSNYGYTF. CDR3 coding DNA: TGTGCCAGCAGTTCCTACAGGGATCACCTCTCTAACTATGGCTACACCTTC.

The V and J genes are TRBV15 and TRBJ2-1; TRBD2 is a possible D gene (5 bases). The germline CDR1 and CDR2 sequences are LNHNV and YYDKDF (reference sequence). Trimming removed 1 base from V and 10 bases from J, with 20 bases in between. The CDR3 has 16 amino acids. CDR3 amino acids: CATSRGSAEVAGEQFF. CDR3 DNA sequence: TGTGCCACCAGCAGAGGCTCGGCGGAGGTAGCCGGAGAGCAGTTCTTC.

This clone was picked up one time. V is TRBV7-2 and J is TRBJ2-1; TRBD2 aligns across 13 bases. J lost 7 bases, V lost 5 bases, and 8 bases had no gene match. The CDR3 runs to 16 residues. Germline CDR1 reads SGHTA; CDR2 reads FQGNSA. The CDR3 sequence is CASSARLAGGGNEQFF. CDR3 in DNA: TGTGCCAGCAGCGCCCGACTAGCGGGAGGAGGGAATGAGCAGTTCTTC.

This clone counts as medium-sized. The chain is built from TRBV7-2 and TRBJ2-2; TRBD1 might be the D (7 bases). From germline, CDR1 is SGHTA and CDR2 FQGNSA. Trimming removed 5 bases at V and 6 bases at J, with 22 bases between. CDR3 length: 17 amino acids. CDR3 sequence (DNA): TGTGCCAGCAGCGAAACAAGCCGACAGGGAGGCCCCGGGGAGCTGTTTTTT. As protein: CASSETSRQGGPGELFF.

The chain is built from TRBV2 and TRBJ2-1; D unclear. Per germline, CDR1 SNHLY and CDR2 FYNNEI. The CDR3 is 11 amino acids. V was trimmed by 5 bases and J by 7 bases, leaving 6 bases between them. The CDR3 loop reads CASSYTNEQFF. CDR3 bases: TGTGCCAGCAGTTACACGAATGAGCAGTTCTTC.

V is TRBV2 and J is TRBJ2-7; D gene ambiguous. CDR3 length: 13 residues. V lost 10 bases and J lost 5, with 18 bases in between. Germline loops: CDR1 SNHLY, CDR2 FYNNEI. The CDR3 spells CATVPGVGNEQYF. The DNA for the CDR3 is TGTGCCACAGTGCCAGGTGTTGGCAACGAGCAGTACTTC.

This rearrangement joins TRBV6-6 to TRBJ1-1; weak D call: TRBD1 (5 bases). Trimming pared 8 bases from V and 6 bases from J, leaving 19 bases between. The germline V gene encodes CDR1 MNHNY and CDR2 SVGAGI (reference sequence). The CDR3 runs 14 residues. CDR3 bases: TGTGCCAGCGCCTTACGGATGGGGGGAGCTGAAGCTTTCTTT. This sequence encodes CASALRMGGAEAFF.

The V call is TRBV23-1, the J call TRBJ2-1, with 7 positions matching TRBD1. TRBV23-1 is marked as an open reading frame, function uncertain. With 8 bases clipped from V and 3 bases from J, the junction kept 13 bases outside the gene matches. The CDR3 runs to 16 residues. The CDR3 DNA sequence: TGCGCCAGCTTCACCCGACAGGGACACATCTACAATGAGCAGTTCTTC. This gives the protein CASFTRQGHIYNEQFF.

The chain employs TRBV27 and TRBJ2-1; possibly TRBD1 for D (6 bases). The germline gives CDR1 MNHEY, CDR2 SMNVEV (reference sequence). Trimming pared 6 bases from V and 3 bases from J, leaving 15 bases between. This CDR3 spans 15 amino acids. The CDR3 DNA follows: TGTGCCAGCAGACCCGGGACACCAGTCTACAATGAGCAGTTCTTC. Its protein is CASRPGTPVYNEQFF.